This T cell receptor beta chain was recovered during a study of T cell changes during pregnancy in multiple sclerosis. The junction had 12 bases not matched to a gene; V was cut back by 0 bases and J by 8 bases. CDR3 length: 16 residues. CDR1 is GTSNPN, CDR2 SVGIG, per germline (reference sequence). Assay used: immunoSEQ multiplex PCR; TCRdb lists only in-frame clones, some missing. Here the sample spans approximately 100,000 clones, just over 90% being singletons. The chain links TRBV30 to TRBJ2-3; 9 nucleotides agree with TRBD2. This clonotype was obtained from a female donor in good health, enrolled as a control in a pregnancy study. The material sequenced was peripheral blood, taken after pregnancy. The CDR3 DNA reads TGTGCCTGGAGTGTACTAGAGACTAGCGGAGCCAGTACGCAGTATTTT. Amino acid sequence: CAWSVLETSGASTQYF.